The 2 T cell receptor beta chains below were found in one sample sequenced in a study of blood T cell repertoires in COVID-19 (dated by TCRdb to the early 2020s). Library preparation was by the immunoSEQ multiplex PCR assay. The immuneACCESS repertoire file appears here via TCRdb, limited to in-frame rearrangements. These files lack a portion of the clones; in checked studies, under half of the deficit traces to unresolved V genes, and the cause of the others is not known. In this sample the table shows 150,000 to 200,000 clones, around 87% of which occur a single time. The ten largest clones take up around 1% of the sample. Sequenced material: peripheral blood. Every receptor here comes from a woman between 18 and 29 years old who had recovered from COVID-19.

The chain carries TRBV5-4 and TRBJ2-5; 7 nucleotides line up with TRBD2. The germline V gene has CDR1 SGHNT and CDR2 YYREEE (reference sequence). J lost 1 base, V lost 0 bases, and 6 bases had no gene match. The CDR3 runs 16 residues. CDR3 protein: CASSLAAGRSQETQYF. CDR3 nucleotide sequence: TGTGCCAGCAGCTTGGCGGCCGGGAGGTCCCAAGAGACCCAGTACTTC.

The V and J genes are TRBV5-1 and TRBJ2-1; TRBD1 matches at 7 bases. With V trimmed by 4 bases and J by 6 bases, 7 bases remained unmatched. This CDR3 contains 14 residues. Per the germline V gene, CDR1 is SGHRS and CDR2 is YFSETQ. The CDR3 is CASSGRQGSNEQFF. In DNA form, the CDR3 reads TGCGCCAGCAGCGGACGACAGGGATCCAATGAGCAGTTCTTC.